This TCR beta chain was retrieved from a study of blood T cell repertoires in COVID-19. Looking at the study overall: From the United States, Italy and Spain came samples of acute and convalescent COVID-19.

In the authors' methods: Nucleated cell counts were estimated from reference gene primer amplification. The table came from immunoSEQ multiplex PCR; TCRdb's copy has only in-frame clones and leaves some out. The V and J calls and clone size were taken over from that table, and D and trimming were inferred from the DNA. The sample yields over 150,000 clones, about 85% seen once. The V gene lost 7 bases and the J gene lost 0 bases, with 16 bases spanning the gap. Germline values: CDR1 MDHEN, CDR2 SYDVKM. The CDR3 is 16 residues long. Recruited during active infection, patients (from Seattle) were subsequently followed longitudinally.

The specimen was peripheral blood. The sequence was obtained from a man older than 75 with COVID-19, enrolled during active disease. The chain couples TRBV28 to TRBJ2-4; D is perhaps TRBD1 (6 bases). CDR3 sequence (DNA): TGTGCCAGCAACGTACAGGGAAGTGGAGCCAAAAACATTCAGTACTTC. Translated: CASNVQGSGAKNIQYF.